These 27 T cell receptor beta chains came from one sample sequenced in a study of CD8 T cells in ankylosing spondylitis. TCRdb ran MiXCR on the 5' RACE reads and lists one entry per CDR3 protein. This table holds about 160,000 distinct CDR3 sequences, approximately 10% found once. The sequenced sample consisted of blood, either unsorted or a sorted T cell fraction (not recorded which). The receptors derive from a female donor with ankylosing spondylitis or in good health (not recorded which).

The chain combines TRBV6-1 with TRBJ2-7; 7 nucleotides match TRBD1. V lost 6 bases and J lost 5; bases outside the gene matches: 4. The germline gives CDR1 MNHNS, CDR2 SASEGT. This CDR3 has 12 amino acids. The CDR3 DNA follows: TGTGCCAGCAGCTACAGGGGAGACGAGCAGTACTTC. Encoded protein: CASSYRGDEQYF.

This clonotype was observed many times. The chain links TRBV29-1 to TRBJ2-5; D gene uncertain. The germline V gene has CDR1 SQVTM and CDR2 ANQGSEA. This CDR3 region has 11 residues. V lost 7 bases to trimming and J lost 7 bases, with 13 bases between them. CDR3 residues: CSAIQEWTQYF. The CDR3 DNA sequence: TGCAGCGCAATACAAGAATGGACCCAGTACTTC. Filled out from reference TRBV29-1 and TRBJ2-5, the complete variable domain reads SAVISQKPSRDICQRGTSLTIQCQVDSQVTMMFWYRQQPGQSLTLIATANQGSEATYESGFVIDKFPISRPNLTFSTLTVSNMSPEDSSIYLCSAIQEWTQYFGPGTRLLVL.

This clonotype has a single count. CDR3 bases: TGTGCCAGCAGTTACTCGGGACTTACATCAACCTACGAGCAGTACTTC. This encodes CASSYSGLTSTYEQYF. The J gene is TRBJ2-7, the V gene TRBV6-2 or TRBV6-3, with D possibly being TRBD2 (6 bases). Per the germline V gene, CDR1 is MNHEY and CDR2 is SVGEGT. CDR3 length equals 16 residues. Trimming left V 0 bases short and J 2 bases short, with 14 bases between.

This clonotype was counted at least ten times. This chain joins TRBV12-3 or TRBV12-4 and TRBJ2-4, with no clear D. V lost 1 base and J lost 2, with 6 bases in between. The CDR3 is 14 amino acids. As DNA, the CDR3 is TGTGCCAGCAGTTTAGTCGGGCCCAAAAACATTCAGTACTTC. Amino acids: CASSLVGPKNIQYF.

This clonotype was picked up a small number of times. The chain joins TRBV7-9 to TRBJ1-2; D remains ambiguous. Trimming removed 5 bases from V and 8 bases from J, with 12 bases in between. This CDR3 comprises 12 residues. Germline CDR1 SEHNR, CDR2 FQNEAQ (reference sequence). CDR3 loop: CASSPPSGGYTF. The CDR3 DNA follows: TGTGCCAGCAGCCCGCCCTCGGGGGGCTACACCTTC. The whole variable domain, filled in from reference TRBV7-9 and TRBJ1-2, reads DTGVSQNPRHKITKRGQNVTFRCDPISEHNRLYWYRQTLGQGPEFLTYFQNEAQLEKSRLLSDRFSAERPKGSFSTLEIQRTEQGDSAMYLCASSPPSGGYTFGSGTRLTVV.

This chain connects TRBV9 to TRBJ2-1; 8 bases agree with TRBD2. This CDR3 contains 15 residues. Trimming cost V 0 bases and J 7 bases; bases outside gene matches: 6. Germline lookup yields CDR1 SGDLS and CDR2 YYNGEE. The CDR3 DNA follows: TGTGCCAGCAGCGTAGGAAGGGGACTAGGAAATGAGCAGTTCTTC. It codes for CASSVGRGLGNEQFF.

There are a few counts of this clonotype. This sequence joins TRBV28 and TRBJ2-1, with 8 bases identical to TRBD2. The CDR3 extends over 16 amino acids. Germline CDR1 and CDR2: MDHEN and SYDVKM. V lost 2 bases, J lost 4 bases, and 7 bases stayed unmatched. CDR3 sequence reads: CASSLRASGLYNEQFF. The CDR3 bases are TGTGCCAGCAGTTTACGGGCTAGCGGGCTTTACAATGAGCAGTTCTTC.

This clonotype appeared many times. The chain uses TRBV10-3 and TRBJ2-2, with D unclear. Trimming shortened V by 0 bases and J by 5 bases, and 4 bases separated the two germline ends. This CDR3 is 13 amino acids long. The germline gives CDR1 ENHRY, CDR2 SYGVKD. CDR3 in amino acids: CAISESKTGELFF. In DNA form, the CDR3 reads TGTGCCATCAGTGAGTCCAAAACCGGGGAGCTGTTTTTT.

There are a few counts of this clonotype. This sequence joins TRBV28 and TRBJ2-3; D gene uncertain. The CDR3 has 15 residues. Deletions cut 5 bases from V and 4 bases from J, with 16 bases between. Germline loops: CDR1 MDHEN, CDR2 SYDVKM. The CDR3 DNA is TGTGCCAGCAGTCGCCCCCGAAGAGGTGCAGATACGCAGTATTTT. Translating it yields CASSRPRRGADTQYF.

V usage is TRBV9 and J usage is TRBJ2-1; D unclear. The CDR3 is 15 residues long. V dropped 0 bases and J dropped 0 bases, with 7 bases sitting between them. Germline-derived CDR1 and CDR2 are SGDLS and YYNGEE. CDR3 protein: CASSVDMSSYNEQFF. CDR3 bases: TGTGCCAGCAGCGTAGATATGAGCTCCTACAATGAGCAGTTCTTC.

This clonotype was seen more than once but under ten times. The chain links TRBV30 to TRBJ2-3, with D tentatively TRBD1 (6 bases). Germline assignment: CDR1 GTSNPN and CDR2 SVGIG (reference sequence). The CDR3 spans 14 residues. With 2 bases removed from V and 0 bases from J, the gap between germline ends came to 9 bases. The CDR3 region has the DNA TGTGCCTGGAGTTGGGGGCGAAGCACAGATACGCAGTATTTT. This gives the protein CAWSWGRSTDTQYF.

This clonotype was recorded a few times. CDR3 sequence: CATSRAWADNTGELFF. CDR3 in DNA: TGTGCCACCAGCAGAGCCTGGGCAGACAACACCGGGGAGCTGTTTTTT. The V gene is TRBV15, the J gene TRBJ2-2; D ambiguous. CDR1 and CDR2 from the germline V gene are LNHNV and YYDKDF (reference sequence). The length of the CDR3 is 16 residues. Trimming removed 1 base at V and 2 bases at J, with 11 bases between.

DNA for the CDR3: TGTGCCAGCAGTTCTGGGCGATCCGGGGAGCTGTTTTTT. This translates into CASSSGRSGELFF. This chain uses TRBV27 with TRBJ2-2; D is uncertain. Trimming left V 4 bases short and J 6 bases short, with 9 bases between. This CDR3 spans 13 amino acids. Germline V gene lookup returns CDR1 MNHEY and CDR2 SMNVEV (reference sequence).

The rearrangement joins TRBV4-1 to TRBJ2-1; 13 bases agree with TRBD2. Germline CDR1 MGHRA, CDR2 YSYEKL. The J segment lost 8 bases and the V segment lost 4 bases, leaving 8 bases of the junction unmatched. The CDR3 is 16 residues long. As DNA, the CDR3 is TGCGCCAGCAGCCCGAGACTAGCGGGAGGCGGTGATGAGCAGTTCTTC. It encodes CASSPRLAGGGDEQFF.

The sample holds one count of this clonotype. This chain links TRBV7-9 with TRBJ2-3; D is perhaps TRBD2 (5 bases). The CDR3 runs 14 residues. The V gene's germline CDR1 is SEHNR and CDR2 FQNEAQ (reference sequence). With 1 base removed from V and 6 bases from J, the gap between germline ends came to 11 bases. Here the CDR3 DNA reads TGTGCCAGCAGCTTAGTTCTCCCGGGGGATACGCAGTATTTT. Translation: CASSLVLPGDTQYF.

The V and J genes are TRBV11-3 and TRBJ2-5; 7 bases align to TRBD1. With V trimmed by 1 base and J by 5 bases, 1 base remained unmatched. Germline-derived CDR1 and CDR2 are SGHNT and YENEEA. This CDR3 region has 13 residues. CDR3 in amino acids: CASSLVQGETQYF. CDR3 nucleotides: TGTGCCAGCAGCTTAGTACAGGGGGAGACCCAGTACTTC.

The table lists this clonotype with a few counts. The chain uses TRBV24-1 and TRBJ2-1; 10 bases match TRBD2. CDR3 length equals 15 residues. In germline, CDR1 is KGHDR, CDR2 SFDVKD. V lost 3 bases and J lost 6; bases outside the gene matches: 4. Here the CDR3 DNA reads TGTGCCACCAGTGATGAGGCTAGCGGGAGCAATGAGCAGTTCTTC. Translation gives CATSDEASGSNEQFF.

The chain uses TRBV9 and TRBJ1-6, with 9 nucleotides matching TRBD1. The CDR3 is 16 amino acids. V shed 0 bases, J shed 8 bases, and the junction held 6 bases outside the gene matches. Germline assignment: CDR1 SGDLS and CDR2 YYNGEE. The CDR3 bases are TGTGCCAGCAGCGTAGAGGGGACAGGGCCGGATTCACCCCTCCACTTT. It specifies CASSVEGTGPDSPLHF.

This clonotype has at least ten counts. V and J are TRBV18 and TRBJ1-2; weak D call: TRBD1 (5 bases). Per the germline V gene, CDR1 is KGHSH and CDR2 is LQKENI. Between the trimmed V and J ends, which lost 6 bases and 2 bases, there was a span of 19 bases. The CDR3 has 16 amino acids. CDR3: CASSPTGDSLNYGYTF. As DNA, the CDR3 is TGTGCCAGCTCTCCTACAGGCGACAGCCTAAACTATGGCTACACCTTC.

This clonotype was counted many times. V and J are TRBV12-3 or TRBV12-4 and TRBJ1-5, with 8 bases that match TRBD1. V was pared by 1 base and J by 5 bases, with 4 bases of the junction left unmatched. There are 15 residues in the CDR3. The CDR3 is CASSLGSGGDQPQHF. The CDR3 DNA sequence: TGTGCCAGCAGTTTAGGGTCAGGGGGCGATCAGCCCCAGCATTTT.

The table lists this clonotype with a few counts. The chain joins TRBV4-3 to TRBJ2-3; the match to TRBD2 covers 16 bases. The CDR3 is made up of 19 amino acids. The germline V gene has CDR1 LGHNA and CDR2 YSLEER. Trimming removed 3 bases from V and 1 base from J; junction bases left unmatched: 7. CDR3 loop: CASSHGTSGRAGGTDTQYF. Here the CDR3 DNA reads TGCGCCAGCAGCCATGGGACTAGCGGGAGGGCCGGGGGCACAGATACGCAGTATTTT.

The chain is built from TRBV20-1 and TRBJ2-1; 15 bases line up with TRBD2. The CDR3 runs to 14 residues. CDR1 is DFQATT, CDR2 SNEGSKA, per germline (reference sequence). The V segment lost 6 bases and the J segment 9 bases; nucleotides outside the gene matches: 6. The CDR3 nucleotides read TGCAGTGCGGGACTAGCGGGGGGAGGGGGTGAGCAGTTCTTC. Its translation is CSAGLAGGGGEQFF.

This clonotype was picked up many times. The chain joins TRBV12-3 or TRBV12-4 to TRBJ1-1; possibly TRBD1 for D (6 bases). Trimming stripped 6 bases from V and 1 base from J, with 12 bases between. The CDR3 extends over 14 amino acids. The CDR3 sequence: CASSPGQPNTEAFF. CDR3 sequence (DNA): TGTGCCAGCAGCCCCGGACAGCCGAACACTGAAGCTTTCTTT.

This clonotype has a handful of counts. The chain joins TRBV27 to TRBJ1-2; D is undetermined. The CDR3 consists of 14 residues. Germline V gene sequence: CDR1 MNHEY, CDR2 SMNVEV (reference sequence). The ends were cut back, 6 bases at V and 5 bases at J, with 16 bases in the middle. The CDR3 spells CASSSNPMFYGYTF. The CDR3, as DNA: TGTGCCAGCAGCTCAAATCCGATGTTTTATGGCTACACCTTC.

CDR3 DNA sequence: TGTGCCAGCAGCTTAGCGCGGGCTCGGCGGGCTGGGGCCAACGTCCTGACTTTC. Protein product: CASSLARARRAGANVLTF. The chain recombines TRBV11-1 with TRBJ2-6; D perhaps matches TRBD2 (5 bases). Trimming took off 0 bases at V and 2 bases at J, with 14 bases between the two ends. Germline V gives CDR1 SGHAT, CDR2 FQDESV (reference sequence). The CDR3 consists of 18 residues.

This clonotype showed up just a few times. CDR3: CASKIDGTYEQYF. The CDR3 DNA follows: TGCGCCAGCAAAATCGACGGGACCTACGAGCAGTACTTC. The chain recombines TRBV5-1 with TRBJ2-7; TRBD2 might be the D (5 bases). The CDR3 is 13 amino acids. Trimming shortened V by 6 bases and J by 2 bases, and 12 bases separated the two germline ends. CDR1 SGHRS and CDR2 YFSETQ come from the germline V gene.

This sequence joins TRBV12-3 or TRBV12-4 and TRBJ1-1; 9 bases fit TRBD1. With V trimmed by 4 bases and J by 4 bases, 7 bases remained unmatched. The CDR3 totals 15 residues. DNA of the CDR3: TGTGCCAGCAGTTCTGTGGACAGGGGTGGCACTGAAGCTTTCTTT. Its translation is CASSSVDRGGTEAFF.